These 17 T cell receptor beta chains were all obtained from the same sample, sequenced in a study of cytotoxic CD8 clonotypes in ibrutinib-treated CLL. Sequencing used immunoSEQ multiplex PCR; TCRdb keeps in-frame clones, though not all of them. The sample yields around 60,000 clones, 65% to 75% seen once. Material: PBMCs, obtained after 12 months of ibrutinib treatment. These receptors all stem from a human donor with chronic lymphocytic leukemia.

The chain couples TRBV28 to TRBJ2-1; a weak D match, TRBD2 (5 bases). Trimming cost V 5 bases and J 5 bases, with 16 bases left between them. CDR1 is MDHEN and CDR2 is SYDVKM in the germline V gene. The CDR3 contains 15 residues. CDR3 protein: CASSDQRTLDNEQFF. CDR3 nucleotide sequence: TGTGCCAGCAGTGACCAGCGGACCTTAGACAATGAGCAGTTCTTC. Full variable domain (outside the CDR3, taken from reference TRBV28 and TRBJ2-1): DVKVTQSSRYLVKRTGEKVFLECVQDMDHENMFWYRQDPGLGLRLIYFSYDVKMKEKGDIPEGYSVSREKKERFSLILESASTNQTSMYLCASSDQRTLDNEQFFGPGTRLTVL.

This clone was recorded only once. This chain joins TRBV6-5 and TRBJ2-7, with a tentative D call TRBD2 (5 bases). Trimming took off 1 base at V and 1 base at J, with 11 bases between the two ends. Germline lookup yields CDR1 MNHEY and CDR2 SVGAGI. This CDR3 is 15 amino acids long. The DNA for the CDR3 is TGTGCCAGCAGTTACTTCCCGGGGAGATCCTACGAGCAGTACTTC. Translating gives CASSYFPGRSYEQYF.

In its sample, this clone was seen a few times. The gene calls are TRBV25-1 and TRBJ1-4; 9 positions match TRBD1. CDR1 MGHDK and CDR2 SYGVNS come from the germline V gene. Trimming cost V 7 bases and J 7 bases; bases outside gene matches: 7. CDR3 size: 14 residues. The CDR3 region is CASTTGTGTEKLFF. The CDR3 region has the DNA TGTGCCAGCACCACCGGGACAGGGACTGAAAAACTGTTTTTT.

V and J are TRBV6-5 and TRBJ2-6; 7 bases agree with TRBD2. Germline V gene lookup returns CDR1 MNHEY and CDR2 SVGAGI. CDR3 length: 16 residues. V shed 2 bases and J 0 bases; nucleotides not matched to a gene: 1. As DNA, the CDR3 is TGTGCCAGCAGTTACGCGGGAGACTCTGGGGCCAACGTCCTGACTTTC. Its protein is CASSYAGDSGANVLTF.

The V and J genes are TRBV9 and TRBJ2-3; D is possibly TRBD1 (6 bases). Germline CDR1 is SGDLS and CDR2 is YYNGEE. Trimming took off 4 bases at V and 2 bases at J, with 11 bases between the two ends. This CDR3 is built from 14 residues. Here the CDR3 reads CASSSDSATDTQYF. The CDR3, as DNA: TGTGCCAGCAGCTCGGACAGTGCCACAGATACGCAGTATTTT.

The chain uses TRBV30 and TRBJ2-7; tentative D call: TRBD2 (5 bases). The CDR3 covers 14 residues. Trimming pared 2 bases from V and 1 base from J, leaving 12 bases between. The germline V gene has CDR1 GTSNPN and CDR2 SVGIG (reference sequence). The DNA for the CDR3 is TGTGCCTGGAGTCCCCGGGAAGGGTCCTACGAGCAGTACTTC. Its protein is CAWSPREGSYEQYF.

This clone turned up a few times. This chain links TRBV4-3 with TRBJ1-2, with 7 bases that match TRBD1. The junction had 3 bases not matched to a gene; V was cut back by 2 bases and J by 6 bases. This CDR3 is 13 amino acids long. Germline CDR1 reads LGHNA; CDR2 reads YSLEER. This CDR3 is CASSQNRGDGYTF. CDR3 DNA: TGCGCCAGCAGCCAAAACAGGGGAGATGGCTACACCTTC.

The V and J genes are TRBV29-1 and TRBJ2-4; TRBD2 aligns across 10 bases. From germline, CDR1 is SQVTM and CDR2 ANQGSEA. Trimming removed 6 bases from V and 8 bases from J; junction bases left unmatched: 7. CDR3 length equals 13 residues. CDR3 sequence (DNA): TGCAGCGTAATAGCGGGAGGTGCGGACATTCAGTACTTC. Protein: CSVIAGGADIQYF.

This chain links TRBV5-1 with TRBJ1-4; 9 nucleotides match TRBD1. Germline trimming cut 4 bases from V and 8 bases from J; bases unmatched to any gene: 9. CDR3 length equals 15 residues. CDR1 is SGHRS, CDR2 YFSETQ, per germline. CDR3 bases: TGCGCCAGCAGCCCGGTGGGGACAGGGTACGAAAAACTGTTTTTT. As protein: CASSPVGTGYEKLFF.

The chain links TRBV4-2 to TRBJ2-3; 7 bases map to TRBD2. This CDR3 is built from 16 residues. J was trimmed by 0 bases and V by 0 bases; bases with no gene match: 3. The germline V gene has CDR1 LGHNA and CDR2 YNFKEQ. The CDR3 region has the DNA TGTGCCAGCAGCCAAGACGGGACTACTAGCACAGATACGCAGTATTTT. Protein product: CASSQDGTTSTDTQYF.

This clone was seen only a few times. The CDR3 DNA follows: TGTGCCAGCAGCTTAGAAGCAGGGTATACCTACGAGCAGTACTTC. Translating it yields CASSLEAGYTYEQYF. V is TRBV7-2 and J is TRBJ2-7; TRBD1 is a possible D gene (5 bases). Germline values: CDR1 SGHTA, CDR2 FQGNSA. V was trimmed by 1 base and J by 2 bases, leaving 12 bases between them. This CDR3 region has 15 residues.

The J gene is TRBJ2-7, the V gene TRBV4-3; 10 bases match TRBD2. This CDR3 region has 17 residues. V trimming: 0 bases; J trimming: 0 bases; junction bases outside the gene matches: 5. Germline V lookup: CDR1 LGHNA, CDR2 YSLEER. The CDR3 DNA reads TGCGCCAGCAGCCAAGATCGGGCTAGCGGGAGCTCCTACGAGCAGTACTTC. Encoded protein: CASSQDRASGSSYEQYF.

This clone was seen just once. The chain is built from TRBV5-1 and TRBJ2-5; 12 bases agree with TRBD2. The CDR3 length is 15 residues. The V and J ends lost 3 bases and 3 bases, in that order; junction bases with no gene match: 3. Germline CDR1 reads SGHRS; CDR2 reads YFSETQ. The CDR3, as DNA: TGCGCCAGCAGCTCCCGACTAGCGGGGGAAGAGACCCAGTACTTC. Residues: CASSSRLAGEETQYF.

This chain uses TRBV7-9 with TRBJ2-2; TRBD2 matches 7 bases. The J segment lost 5 bases and the V segment lost 1 base, leaving 10 bases of the junction unmatched. Germline V gives CDR1 SEHNR, CDR2 FQNEAQ (reference sequence). The CDR3 is 17 amino acids. The CDR3 coding sequence is TGTGCCAGCAGCTTAGGTCGGGGCGGGAGACGAACCGGGGAGCTGTTTTTT. This translates into CASSLGRGGRRTGELFF.

CDR3 residues: CASSLRDRGWDIQYF. The DNA for the CDR3 is TGTGCCAGCAGCTTGAGAGACAGGGGTTGGGACATTCAGTACTTC. This rearrangement joins TRBV11-3 to TRBJ2-4; 8 nucleotides agree with TRBD1. This CDR3 is 15 amino acids long. From germline, CDR1 is SGHNT and CDR2 YENEEA. V shed 3 bases, J shed 8 bases, and the junction held 9 bases outside the gene matches.

The J gene is TRBJ2-7, the V gene TRBV28; 8 bases agree with TRBD1. Germline loops: CDR1 MDHEN, CDR2 SYDVKM. Germline trimming cut 8 bases from V and 4 bases from J; bases unmatched to any gene: 7. CDR3 size: 13 residues. The CDR3 spells CASGQGAEYEQYF. Here the CDR3 DNA reads TGTGCCAGCGGCCAGGGGGCCGAGTACGAGCAGTACTTC.

The V call is TRBV5-5, the J call TRBJ2-7; no reliable D call. The CDR3 spans 14 residues. V was shortened by 1 base and J by 5 bases, with 13 bases between the two germline ends. Germline V gives CDR1 SGHKS, CDR2 YYEKEE (reference sequence). The CDR3 sequence is CASSLRPTWDEQYF. CDR3 nucleotides: TGTGCCAGCAGCTTGAGGCCCACTTGGGACGAGCAGTACTTC.